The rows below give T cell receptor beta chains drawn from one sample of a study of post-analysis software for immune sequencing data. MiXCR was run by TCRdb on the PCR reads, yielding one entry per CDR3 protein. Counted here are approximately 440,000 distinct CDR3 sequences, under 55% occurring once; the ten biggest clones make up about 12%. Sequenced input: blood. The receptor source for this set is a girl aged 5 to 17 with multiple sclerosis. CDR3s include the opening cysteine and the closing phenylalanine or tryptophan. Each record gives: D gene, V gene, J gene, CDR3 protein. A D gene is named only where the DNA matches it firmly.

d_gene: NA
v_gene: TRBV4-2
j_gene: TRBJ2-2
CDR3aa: CASSQGRGAGELFF

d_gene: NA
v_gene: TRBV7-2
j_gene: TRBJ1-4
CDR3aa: CASSLLLDTAEKLFF

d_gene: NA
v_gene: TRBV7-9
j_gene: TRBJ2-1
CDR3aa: CAAGWKLTKGHMIDEQFF

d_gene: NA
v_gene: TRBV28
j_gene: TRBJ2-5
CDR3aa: CASSFRGKRAQYF

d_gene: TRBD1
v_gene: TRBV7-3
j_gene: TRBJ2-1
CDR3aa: CASSITRGQQFF

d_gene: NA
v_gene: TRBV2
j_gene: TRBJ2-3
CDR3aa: CASIGLSREHTQYF

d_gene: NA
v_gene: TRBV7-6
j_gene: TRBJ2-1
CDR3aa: CASSSLSGGSYDEQFF

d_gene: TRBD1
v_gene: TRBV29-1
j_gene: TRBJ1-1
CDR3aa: CSVARDRGVNTEAFF

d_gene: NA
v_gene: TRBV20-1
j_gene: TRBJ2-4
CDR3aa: CSAARRRMGQNIQYF

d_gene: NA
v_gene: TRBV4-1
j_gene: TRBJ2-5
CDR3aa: CASSQERGTGFQETQYF

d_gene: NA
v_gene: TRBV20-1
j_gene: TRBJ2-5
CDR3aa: CSAYSAAEETQYF

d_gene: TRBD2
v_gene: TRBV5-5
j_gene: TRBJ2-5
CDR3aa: CASSLVLAGGNEYQETQYF

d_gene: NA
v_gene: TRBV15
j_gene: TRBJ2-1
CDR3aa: CATSRDRGPYNEQFF

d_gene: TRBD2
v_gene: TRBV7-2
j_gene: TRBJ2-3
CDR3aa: CASSPTSGRAPAHRGTQYF

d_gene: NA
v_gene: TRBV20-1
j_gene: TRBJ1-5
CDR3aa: CSAKVSSNQPQHF

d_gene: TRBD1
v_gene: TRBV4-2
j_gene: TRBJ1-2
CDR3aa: CASSAGQGAGGYTF

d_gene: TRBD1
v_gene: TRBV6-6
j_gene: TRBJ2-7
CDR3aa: CASSSPGQGGNEQYF

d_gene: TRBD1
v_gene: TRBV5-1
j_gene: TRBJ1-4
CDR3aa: CASSRGQETNEKLFF

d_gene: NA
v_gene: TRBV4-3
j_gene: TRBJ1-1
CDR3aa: CASSQDSGTGGEEAFF

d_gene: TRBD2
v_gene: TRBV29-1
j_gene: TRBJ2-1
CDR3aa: CSVPRWLAGGQNEQFF

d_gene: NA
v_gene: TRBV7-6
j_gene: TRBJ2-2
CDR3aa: CASSPKFSSQGNTGELFF

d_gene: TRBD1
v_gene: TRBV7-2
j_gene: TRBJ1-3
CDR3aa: CASSLTRDSSGNTIYF

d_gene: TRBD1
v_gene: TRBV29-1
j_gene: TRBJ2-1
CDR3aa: CSVGTGRAVDEQFF

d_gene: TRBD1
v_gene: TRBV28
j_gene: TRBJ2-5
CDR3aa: CASSLTGQPTRIQETQYF

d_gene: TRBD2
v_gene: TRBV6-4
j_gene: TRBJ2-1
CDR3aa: CASSELGTSGYNEQFF

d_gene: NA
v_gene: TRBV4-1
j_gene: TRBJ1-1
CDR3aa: CASSQAGTGRGNTEAFF

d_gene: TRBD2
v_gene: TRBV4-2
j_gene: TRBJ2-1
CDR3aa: CASSQDPSGRAGDEQFF

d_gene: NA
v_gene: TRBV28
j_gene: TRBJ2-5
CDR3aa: CASRTGIWEETQYF

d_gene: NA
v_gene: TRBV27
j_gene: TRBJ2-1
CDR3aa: CASSLWPEQFF

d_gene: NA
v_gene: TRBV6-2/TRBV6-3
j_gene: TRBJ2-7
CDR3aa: CASSYSNGPYEQYF

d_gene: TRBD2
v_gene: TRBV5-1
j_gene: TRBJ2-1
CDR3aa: CASSLGSGRIGEQFF

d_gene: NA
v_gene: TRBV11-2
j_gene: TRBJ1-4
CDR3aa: CASSLDGTPNEKLFF

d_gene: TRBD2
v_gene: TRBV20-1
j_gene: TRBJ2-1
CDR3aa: CSARDPLAGANEQFF

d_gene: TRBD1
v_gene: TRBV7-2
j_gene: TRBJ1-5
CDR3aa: CASSLESGGTNQPQHF

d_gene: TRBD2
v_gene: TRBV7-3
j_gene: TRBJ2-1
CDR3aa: CASSLRSSGRTVNEQFF

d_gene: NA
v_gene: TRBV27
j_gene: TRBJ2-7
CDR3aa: CASSLSVAVISYEQYF

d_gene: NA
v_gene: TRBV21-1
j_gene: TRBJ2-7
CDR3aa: CASKTYEQYF

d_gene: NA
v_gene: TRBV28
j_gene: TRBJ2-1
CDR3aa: CASSPGRVYEQFF

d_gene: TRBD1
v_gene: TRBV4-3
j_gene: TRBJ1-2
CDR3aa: CASSQEPDRGTHYGYTF

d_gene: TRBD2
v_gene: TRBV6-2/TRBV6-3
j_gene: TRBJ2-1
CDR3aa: CASNIAGSSYNEQFF

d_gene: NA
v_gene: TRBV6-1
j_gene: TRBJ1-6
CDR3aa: CASSGTLLAPLHF

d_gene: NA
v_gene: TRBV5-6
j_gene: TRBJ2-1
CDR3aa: CASSLGVVERYNEQFF